A selection of T cell receptor beta chains follows, all from one sample in a study of low-dose radiotherapy and immunotherapy resistance in tumors. A single record per CDR3 protein comes from TCRdb applying MiXCR to the reads. Among under 90,000 distinct CDR3 sequences, 15% to 20% were seen once, and the ten largest hold about 2.8%. This specimen consisted of PBMCs, obtained before treatment. These receptors were obtained from a male donor with prostate cancer. Both conserved end residues are part of each CDR3. A D gene is named only where the DNA matches it firmly. Clone size is not always given. Where it is, it says once, few, many or a class for expanded clones.

d_call: TRBD1
v_call: TRBV12-3/TRBV12-4
j_call: TRBJ1-2
clone_size: many
cdr3_length: 15
cdr3_nt: TGTGCCAGCAGTACCGGGGACAGGGCATGGGATGGCTACACCTTC
cdr3_aa: CASSTGDRAWDGYTF

d_call: TRBD1
v_call: TRBV5-1
j_call: TRBJ1-1
clone_size: many
cdr3_length: 14
cdr3_nt: TGCGCCAGCAGCTTCCAGGGGGGCGTCACTGAAGCTTTCTTT
cdr3_aa: CASSFQGGVTEAFF

d_call: .
v_call: TRBV12-3/TRBV12-4
j_call: TRBJ2-1
clone_size: many
cdr3_length: 14
cdr3_nt: TGTGCCAGCAGTTTAGGACAGGAGAACAATGAGCAGTTCTTC
cdr3_aa: CASSLGQENNEQFF

d_call: TRBD2
v_call: TRBV3-1
j_call: TRBJ2-1
clone_size: many
cdr3_length: 16
cdr3_nt: TGTGCCAGCAGCCAACGGCTTGGGGGGGCGGGGGGTGAGCAGTTCTTC
cdr3_aa: CASSQRLGGAGGEQFF

d_call: .
v_call: TRBV25-1
j_call: TRBJ1-2
clone_size: many
cdr3_length: 12
cdr3_nt: TGTGCCAGCAGTGGAGGGAACGGTGGCTACACCTTC
cdr3_aa: CASSGGNGGYTF

d_call: .
v_call: TRBV29-1
j_call: TRBJ1-1
clone_size: many
cdr3_length: 14
cdr3_nt: TGCAGCGTTGAGCCCCGGGGGATGAACACTGAAGCTTTCTTT
cdr3_aa: CSVEPRGMNTEAFF

d_call: .
v_call: TRBV19
j_call: TRBJ1-6
clone_size: .
cdr3_length: 17
cdr3_nt: TGTGCCAGTAGTGGAAACAGGGCAGACGTAAATAATTCACCCCTCCACTTT
cdr3_aa: CASSGNRADVNNSPLHF

d_call: TRBD1
v_call: TRBV15
j_call: TRBJ2-1
clone_size: many
cdr3_length: 19
cdr3_nt: TGTGCCACCAGCAGAGCGGGGCCAACAGGGGGCTACGACGACAATGAGCAGTTCTTC
cdr3_aa: CATSRAGPTGGYDDNEQFF

d_call: .
v_call: TRBV20-1
j_call: TRBJ2-3
clone_size: many
cdr3_length: 12
cdr3_nt: TGCAGTGCCGGGCCTAGCGCAGATACGCAGTATTTT
cdr3_aa: CSAGPSADTQYF

d_call: TRBD1
v_call: TRBV11-2
j_call: TRBJ2-7
clone_size: many
cdr3_length: 15
cdr3_nt: TGTGCCAGCAGAACCGACGGGACAGGCCTCTACGAGCAGTACTTC
cdr3_aa: CASRTDGTGLYEQYF

d_call: TRBD2
v_call: TRBV2
j_call: TRBJ2-5
clone_size: few
cdr3_length: 15
cdr3_nt: TGTGCCAGCAGTGAACGGCTAGCGGGTCAAGAGACCCAGTACTTC
cdr3_aa: CASSERLAGQETQYF

d_call: TRBD2
v_call: TRBV29-1
j_call: TRBJ2-2
clone_size: many
cdr3_length: 18
cdr3_nt: TGCAGCGTTGAAGATCTTGTGGGGACTAGCGCCAACACCGGGGAGCTGTTTTTT
cdr3_aa: CSVEDLVGTSANTGELFF

d_call: .
v_call: TRBV25-1
j_call: TRBJ2-3
clone_size: many
cdr3_length: 20
cdr3_nt: TGTGCCAGCAGTGAATATTTTAAGGCTCCCAAGACTGAGGTCGCAGATACGCAGTATTTT
cdr3_aa: CASSEYFKAPKTEVADTQYF

d_call: .
v_call: TRBV20-1
j_call: TRBJ2-5
clone_size: many
cdr3_length: 13
cdr3_nt: TGCAGTGCTAGATTGGGGGTACAAGAGACCCAGTACTTC
cdr3_aa: CSARLGVQETQYF

d_call: .
v_call: TRBV3-1
j_call: TRBJ2-2
clone_size: many
cdr3_length: 16
cdr3_nt: TGTGCCAGCAGCGATCGCGGTCGGGGGGCCACCGGGGAGCTGTTTTTT
cdr3_aa: CASSDRGRGATGELFF

d_call: .
v_call: TRBV2
j_call: TRBJ2-3
clone_size: many
cdr3_length: 18
cdr3_nt: TGTGCCAGCAGTGAATTCTTCGAGGGAAAGAATGGGGCAGATACGCAGTATTTT
cdr3_aa: CASSEFFEGKNGADTQYF

d_call: TRBD1
v_call: TRBV5-1
j_call: TRBJ2-7
clone_size: many
cdr3_length: 12
cdr3_nt: TGCGCCAGCAGGGGGACAGTCTACGAGCAGTACTTC
cdr3_aa: CASRGTVYEQYF

d_call: TRBD1
v_call: TRBV7-2
j_call: TRBJ2-5
clone_size: many
cdr3_length: 14
cdr3_nt: TGTGCCAGCAGCTCGTCCCTCGACAGGGCCGACCAGTACTTC
cdr3_aa: CASSSSLDRADQYF

d_call: TRBD1
v_call: TRBV20-1
j_call: TRBJ2-7
clone_size: many
cdr3_length: 15
cdr3_nt: TGCAGTGCTAGGGATATCGGGACAGGTCCGGGGGAGCAGTACTTC
cdr3_aa: CSARDIGTGPGEQYF

d_call: TRBD1
v_call: TRBV27
j_call: TRBJ2-2
clone_size: many
cdr3_length: 18
cdr3_nt: TGTGCCAGCACCCTACGGCCAGGGGGCGTTTTGGTGTCCGGGGAGCTGTTTTTT
cdr3_aa: CASTLRPGGVLVSGELFF

d_call: .
v_call: TRBV19
j_call: TRBJ2-5
clone_size: many
cdr3_length: 15
cdr3_nt: TGTGCCAGTAGTATAGTCTTGGCAGGGGCAGAGACCCAGTACTTC
cdr3_aa: CASSIVLAGAETQYF

d_call: .
v_call: TRBV10-1
j_call: TRBJ2-3
clone_size: many
cdr3_length: 14
cdr3_nt: TGCGCCAGCAGTGAAACAGCTAGCACAGATACGCAGTATTTT
cdr3_aa: CASSETASTDTQYF

d_call: TRBD1
v_call: TRBV29-1
j_call: TRBJ2-1
clone_size: many
cdr3_length: 16
cdr3_nt: TGCAGCTTAAGTCGGACAGGTTCGTTCTCCTACAATGAGCAGTTCTTC
cdr3_aa: CSLSRTGSFSYNEQFF

d_call: TRBD2
v_call: TRBV29-1
j_call: TRBJ2-5
clone_size: many
cdr3_length: 16
cdr3_nt: TGCAGCGTTGGCCCAACGGGAGGGGGAGGGGGTGAGACCCAGTACTTC
cdr3_aa: CSVGPTGGGGGETQYF

d_call: .
v_call: TRBV5-1
j_call: TRBJ2-3
clone_size: many
cdr3_length: 14
cdr3_nt: TGCGCCAGCAGCGAGGGATTCGGAGCAGATACGCAGTATTTT
cdr3_aa: CASSEGFGADTQYF

d_call: .
v_call: TRBV21-1
j_call: TRBJ2-1
clone_size: many
cdr3_length: 13
cdr3_nt: TGTGCCAGCAGCAAAGGTACGGGGGGTGAGCAGTTCTTC
cdr3_aa: CASSKGTGGEQFF

d_call: TRBD2
v_call: TRBV25-1
j_call: TRBJ2-2
clone_size: many
cdr3_length: 18
cdr3_nt: TGTGCCAGCAGTGGGAAACTAGCGGGGGGCACCAACACCGGGGAGCTGTTTTTT
cdr3_aa: CASSGKLAGGTNTGELFF

d_call: .
v_call: TRBV18
j_call: TRBJ2-7
clone_size: many
cdr3_length: 14
cdr3_nt: TGTGCCAGCTCACCGGGTAGGACAACCTACGAGCAGTACTTC
cdr3_aa: CASSPGRTTYEQYF

d_call: .
v_call: TRBV2
j_call: TRBJ2-7
clone_size: many
cdr3_length: 14
cdr3_nt: TGTGCCAGCAGTGAAGGGCTGACAGGCTACGAGCAGTACTTC
cdr3_aa: CASSEGLTGYEQYF

d_call: .
v_call: TRBV4-2
j_call: TRBJ2-4
clone_size: many
cdr3_length: 14
cdr3_nt: TGTGCCAGCAGCGCACTCCAAGGGGGAAACATTCAGTACTTC
cdr3_aa: CASSALQGGNIQYF

d_call: .
v_call: TRBV20-1
j_call: TRBJ2-7
clone_size: many
cdr3_length: 12
cdr3_nt: TGCAGTGCTAGGCTGGGGCCCTACGAGCAGTACTTC
cdr3_aa: CSARLGPYEQYF

d_call: .
v_call: TRBV19
j_call: TRBJ1-1
clone_size: many
cdr3_length: 15
cdr3_nt: TGTGCCAGTAGTATAGATCCCGGGGGCTACACTGAAGCTTTCTTT
cdr3_aa: CASSIDPGGYTEAFF

d_call: TRBD2
v_call: TRBV7-6
j_call: TRBJ2-2
clone_size: few
cdr3_length: 17
cdr3_nt: TGTGCCAGCAGCCAAACTAGCGGGGGTGCTTACGCCGGGGAGCTGTTTTTT
cdr3_aa: CASSQTSGGAYAGELFF

d_call: TRBD1
v_call: TRBV20-1
j_call: TRBJ2-3
clone_size: many
cdr3_length: 15
cdr3_nt: TGCAGTGCTACCCATTGGGACAGGGTTACAGATACGCAGTATTTT
cdr3_aa: CSATHWDRVTDTQYF

d_call: .
v_call: TRBV27
j_call: TRBJ2-2
clone_size: many
cdr3_length: 13
cdr3_nt: TGTGCCAGCAGTTGGCAGAACACCGGGGAGCTGTTTTTT
cdr3_aa: CASSWQNTGELFF

d_call: .
v_call: TRBV7-2
j_call: TRBJ2-2
clone_size: many
cdr3_length: 16
cdr3_nt: TGTGCCAGCAGCTTCTCGGGGACCTTTAGCACCGGGGAGCTGTTTTTT
cdr3_aa: CASSFSGTFSTGELFF

d_call: .
v_call: TRBV6-1
j_call: TRBJ2-1
clone_size: many
cdr3_length: 13
cdr3_nt: TGTGCCAGCAGTGTGGACTGGAACAATGAGCAGTTCTTC
cdr3_aa: CASSVDWNNEQFF

d_call: .
v_call: TRBV5-1
j_call: TRBJ2-7
clone_size: many
cdr3_length: 13
cdr3_nt: TGCGCCAGCAGTAATGGGGCTTCGTACGAGCAGTACTTC
cdr3_aa: CASSNGASYEQYF

d_call: TRBD2
v_call: TRBV5-1
j_call: TRBJ2-7
clone_size: many
cdr3_length: 13
cdr3_nt: TGCGCCAGCAGCTCGGGCGGGGGCTACGAGCAGTACTTC
cdr3_aa: CASSSGGGYEQYF

d_call: .
v_call: TRBV12-3/TRBV12-4
j_call: TRBJ1-5
clone_size: many
cdr3_length: 14
cdr3_nt: TGTGCCAGCAGTTTTCAGGGTAGCAATCAGCCCCAGCATTTT
cdr3_aa: CASSFQGSNQPQHF

d_call: TRBD2
v_call: TRBV5-4
j_call: TRBJ2-3
clone_size: .
cdr3_length: 15
cdr3_nt: TGTGCCAGCAGCTCCGGGGGGGCCTTACAAGATACGCAGTATTTT
cdr3_aa: CASSSGGALQDTQYF

d_call: .
v_call: TRBV12-3/TRBV12-4
j_call: TRBJ1-2
clone_size: .
cdr3_length: 14
cdr3_nt: TGTGCCAGCAGTTTGGTGACGCGGCGGGGTGGCTACACCTTC
cdr3_aa: CASSLVTRRGGYTF